These 10 T cell receptor beta chains were sequenced from one sample in a study of blood T cell repertoires in COVID-19. Repertoires were generated with immunoSEQ multiplex PCR, while TCRdb's copy carries only in-frame clones and drops some. The sample includes 110,000 or so clones, approximately 90% of them seen just once. Sample: peripheral blood. The receptors shown here come from a human donor in a cohort sampled during active COVID-19.

The chain joins TRBV5-1 to TRBJ2-7, with 12 bases that match TRBD2. Trimming at V came to 0 bases and at J to 3 bases, leaving 1 base not matched to a gene. Germline assignment: CDR1 SGHRS and CDR2 YFSETQ. This CDR3 is built from 15 residues. The CDR3 DNA is TGCGCCAGCAGCTTGGAGACTAGCGGGAGCTACGAGCAGTACTTC. Its translation is CASSLETSGSYEQYF.

The V call is TRBV2, the J call TRBJ2-2, with 12 nucleotides matching TRBD1. V lost 6 bases, J lost 7 bases, and 3 bases stayed unmatched. This CDR3 is 14 amino acids long. Germline V gives CDR1 SNHLY, CDR2 FYNNEI. CDR3 residues: CASRGQGASGELFF. DNA of the CDR3: TGTGCCAGCAGGGGACAGGGGGCTAGCGGGGAGCTGTTTTTT.

The chain is built from TRBV19 and TRBJ2-3; 9 nucleotides match TRBD1. The CDR3 consists of 14 residues. After removal of 6 bases from V and 6 bases from J, the junction contained 7 bases not matched to a gene. Germline loops: CDR1 LNHDA, CDR2 SQIVND (reference sequence). CDR3 DNA: TGTGCCAGTAGGGACAGGGGAGGGGGTGATACGCAGTATTTT. This translates into CASRDRGGGDTQYF.

This chain uses TRBV2 with TRBJ1-2; 8 bases align to TRBD1. There are 15 residues in the CDR3. Germline V gene data show CDR1 as SNHLY and CDR2 as FYNNEI. The trim removed 6 bases at V and 7 bases at J, leaving 13 bases unmatched. CDR3 sequence reads: CASRNQDRVVGGYTF. The DNA for the CDR3 is TGTGCCAGCAGGAATCAGGACAGGGTGGTAGGTGGCTACACCTTC.

The chain uses TRBV10-2 and TRBJ2-2; 9 bases are shared with TRBD1. The CDR3 covers 14 residues. V shed 6 bases and J 4 bases; nucleotides not matched to a gene: 3. Germline V gives CDR1 WSHSY, CDR2 SAAADI. The DNA for the CDR3 is TGCGCCAGCAGCGGGACAGGGAGCACCGGGGAGCTGTTTTTT. Protein sequence: CASSGTGSTGELFF.

This clone came up once. This sequence joins TRBV6-1 and TRBJ2-2; no definite D call. V dropped 3 bases and J dropped 4 bases, with 9 bases sitting between them. The CDR3 consists of 14 residues. The germline V gene has CDR1 MNHNS and CDR2 SASEGT. DNA of the CDR3: TGTGCCAGCAGTGAGCTCAGGTCCACCGGGGAGCTGTTTTTT. It yields the protein CASSELRSTGELFF.

This CDR3 is CATSGRDRGSYEQYF. Here the CDR3 DNA reads TGTGCCACCAGCGGCCGGGACAGGGGCTCCTACGAGCAGTACTTC. The chain combines TRBV15 with TRBJ2-7; 10 nucleotides line up with TRBD1. Germline lookup yields CDR1 LNHNV and CDR2 YYDKDF (reference sequence). The CDR3 extends over 15 amino acids. Unmatched junction bases numbered 4, after V lost 5 bases and J lost 0 bases.

The chain couples TRBV24-1 to TRBJ2-5; 8 bases are a match to TRBD1. This CDR3 is built from 15 residues. Germline V CDR1 and CDR2: KGHDR, SFDVKD. Trimming at V came to 4 bases and at J to 4 bases, leaving 7 bases not matched to a gene. The CDR3 region is CATSDAQGVPETQYF. The DNA of the CDR3 is TGTGCCACCAGTGACGCACAGGGGGTGCCAGAGACCCAGTACTTC.

V and J are TRBV6-5 and TRBJ2-5; a weak D match, TRBD2 (5 bases). Germline CDR1 reads MNHEY; CDR2 reads SVGAGI. The length of the CDR3 is 14 residues. The V end was cut by 6 bases, the J end by 0 bases, with 11 bases between. The CDR3 DNA follows: TGTGCCAGCAGAGTGAGCGGATACCAAGAGACCCAGTACTTC. It is translated as CASRVSGYQETQYF.

The rearrangement uses TRBV19 and TRBJ2-1; possible D gene TRBD2, 6 bases. Trimming pared 2 bases from V and 5 bases from J, leaving 13 bases between. Germline V gives CDR1 LNHDA, CDR2 SQIVND (reference sequence). CDR3 length: 15 residues. CDR3 sequence (DNA): TGTGCCAGTAGTATAAAGGCTAGCGACCACAATGAGCAGTTCTTC. Encoded protein: CASSIKASDHNEQFF.